These 19 T cell receptor beta chains were all obtained from the same sample, sequenced in a study of radiation and T cells in renal cell carcinoma. Some clones are missing from TCRdb's copy, which holds only in-frame ones; the method was immunoSEQ multiplex PCR. The profile covers some 75,000 clones, with about 81% appearing a single time and approximately 5% taken by the ten largest. Time point defined: blood 2 weeks post-SBRT. Noted treatment: 15 Gy SBRT to primary tumor, nephrectomy 4 weeks later. The sequences come from blood, collected from a patient whose treatment included radiotherapy and nephrectomy. The receptors here all came from a man between 60 and 70 years old with renal cell carcinoma.

The J gene is TRBJ2-1, the V gene TRBV7-2, with TRBD2 matching over 7 bases. This CDR3 is 14 amino acids long. Germline loops: CDR1 SGHTA, CDR2 FQGNSA. J gave up 13 bases and V 1 base, and 10 bases lay outside the gene matches. The CDR3 is CASSLGLRGGVQFF. In DNA, the CDR3 is TGTGCCAGCAGCTTAGGGCTCCGCGGGGGTGTACAGTTCTTC.

The V and J genes are TRBV5-1 and TRBJ1-4; 10 nucleotides match TRBD1. The CDR3 is 14 residues long. V gave up 4 bases and J gave up 7 bases; unmatched junction bases: 4. Germline V gene data show CDR1 as SGHRS and CDR2 as YFSETQ. The CDR3 bases are TGCGCCAGCAGCCCGGGACAGGGGCGTGAAAAACTGTTTTTT. As protein: CASSPGQGREKLFF.

This clone appeared once. J is TRBJ2-1 and V is TRBV30; 7 nucleotides match TRBD1. This CDR3 spans 14 amino acids. From germline, CDR1 is GTSNPN and CDR2 SVGIG (reference sequence). V was pared by 2 bases and J by 6 bases, with 7 bases of the junction left unmatched. CDR3 region: CAWSSDRVSNEQFF. CDR3 DNA: TGTGCCTGGAGTTCCGACAGGGTCTCCAATGAGCAGTTCTTC. The whole variable domain, filled in from reference TRBV30 and TRBJ2-1, reads SQTIHQWPATLVQPVGSPLSLECTVEGTSNPNLYWYRQAAGRGLQLLFYSVGIGQISSEVPQNLSASRPQDRQFILSSKKLLLSDSGFYLCAWSSDRVSNEQFFGPGTRLTVL.

The chain couples TRBV9 to TRBJ2-1, with 9 bases fitting TRBD2. The germline V gene encodes CDR1 SGDLS and CDR2 YYNGEE. Unmatched junction bases numbered 4, after V lost 3 bases and J lost 0 bases. This CDR3 contains 16 residues. The CDR3 DNA is TGTGCCAGCAGCGCCGGACTAGCGAGCTCCTACAATGAGCAGTTCTTC. Translating gives CASSAGLASSYNEQFF.

There are a few counts of this clone. This CDR3 is CASSKDRPPGNEQFF. The CDR3 DNA reads TGTGCCAGCAGCAAGGATAGGCCCCCCGGCAATGAGCAGTTCTTC. The genes are TRBV11-3 and TRBJ2-1; no clear D. V lost 5 bases to trimming and J lost 6 bases, with 17 bases between them. The CDR3 has 15 amino acids. Germline V gives CDR1 SGHNT, CDR2 YENEEA.

This rearrangement joins TRBV19 to TRBJ2-7; TRBD2 matches at 14 bases. The CDR3 sequence is 19 residues long. V lost 4 bases to trimming and J lost 1 base; unmatched junction nucleotides: 12. Germline lookup yields CDR1 LNHDA and CDR2 SQIVND (reference sequence). The CDR3 loop is CASSRYGTSGSQASYEQYF. CDR3 coding DNA: TGTGCCAGTAGTAGATACGGGACTAGCGGGAGTCAGGCGTCCTACGAGCAGTACTTC.

This chain links TRBV10-3 with TRBJ1-2, with D unresolved. This CDR3 comprises 13 residues. V shed 10 bases and J shed 2 bases, with 14 bases lying between them. Germline-derived CDR1 and CDR2 are ENHRY and SYGVKD. The CDR3 protein is CATALTANYGYTF. The CDR3 DNA reads TGTGCCACCGCCCTAACAGCAAACTATGGCTACACCTTC.

V and J are TRBV28 and TRBJ2-5; D remains unclear. The length of the CDR3 is 15 residues. V lost 4 bases and J lost 5, with 17 bases in between. Germline CDR1 reads MDHEN; CDR2 reads SYDVKM. In nucleotides, the CDR3 is TGTGCCAGCAGTTACTCCCCCTCAGGACGGGAGACCCAGTACTTC. This encodes CASSYSPSGRETQYF.

The rearrangement uses TRBV6-1 and TRBJ1-5, with a tentative D call TRBD1 (5 bases). Germline CDR1 reads MNHNS; CDR2 reads SASEGT. The V end lost 5 bases, the J end lost 0 bases, and 11 bases lay between the germline ends. This CDR3 has 15 residues. DNA for the CDR3: TGTGCCAGCAGTCGGGACCCATATAGCAATCAGCCCCAGCATTTT. The encoded protein is CASSRDPYSNQPQHF.

The chain links TRBV29-1 to TRBJ2-7; D possibly corresponds to TRBD2 (5 bases). Per germline, CDR1 SQVTM and CDR2 ANQGSEA. The CDR3 spans 13 residues. V was shortened by 1 base and J by 3 bases, with 10 bases between the two germline ends. The CDR3 region is CSVEAPGGYEQYF. DNA for the CDR3: TGCAGCGTTGAAGCCCCTGGAGGCTACGAGCAGTACTTC.

This rearrangement joins TRBV5-4 to TRBJ2-7, with D unresolved. The CDR3 is made up of 14 amino acids. With 1 base removed from V and 2 bases from J, the gap between germline ends came to 10 bases. CDR1 is SGHNT, CDR2 YYREEE, per germline (reference sequence). The CDR3 is CASSLPPPTYEQYF. The CDR3 nucleotides read TGTGCCAGCAGCTTGCCCCCCCCTACCTACGAGCAGTACTTC.

In its sample, this clone was seen a few times. The gene calls are TRBV7-2 and TRBJ2-1; the D is unclear. V dropped 1 base and J dropped 8 bases, with 3 bases sitting between them. The CDR3 runs to 11 residues. Germline V gene lookup returns CDR1 SGHTA and CDR2 FQGNSA. This CDR3 is CASSLDHEQFF. The CDR3 DNA follows: TGTGCCAGCAGCTTAGACCATGAGCAGTTCTTC.

The rearrangement links TRBV4-1 to TRBJ2-1; 12 bases are a match to TRBD2. This CDR3 has 19 amino acids. J lost 2 bases, V lost 1 base, and 9 bases had no gene match. Germline V lookup: CDR1 MGHRA, CDR2 YSYEKL. The CDR3 protein is CASSQGLLAGGSPYNEQFF. The CDR3 DNA is TGCGCCAGCAGCCAAGGGTTACTAGCGGGAGGTTCCCCCTACAATGAGCAGTTCTTC.

V is TRBV2 and J is TRBJ2-1; no clear D. This CDR3 is built from 15 residues. V was pared by 8 bases and J by 0 bases, with 14 bases between. Germline loops: CDR1 SNHLY, CDR2 FYNNEI. The CDR3, as DNA: TGTGCCAGCGTCCCTAAGGAGACCTCCTACAATGAGCAGTTCTTC. Translation: CASVPKETSYNEQFF. Complete variable domain (other parts from reference TRBV2 and TRBJ2-1): EPEVTQTPSHQVTQMGQEVILRCVPISNHLYFYWYRQILGQKVEFLVSFYNNEISEKSEIFDDQFSVERPDGSNFTLKIRSTKLEDSAMYFCASVPKETSYNEQFFGPGTRLTVL.

The chain uses TRBV4-1 and TRBJ2-1; no firm D call. The germline CDR1 and CDR2 sequences are MGHRA and YSYEKL. V lost 4 bases, J lost 8 bases, and 21 bases lay in between. This CDR3 has 16 amino acids. The CDR3 region is CASSPVTTSTSYEQFF. The CDR3 coding sequence is TGCGCCAGCAGCCCGGTAACTACTTCAACGTCCTATGAGCAGTTCTTC.

The chain combines TRBV6-5 with TRBJ1-4, with 7 bases fitting TRBD1. V lost 6 bases and J lost 7; bases outside the gene matches: 8. The CDR3 is 14 amino acids. Germline V gives CDR1 MNHEY, CDR2 SVGAGI. The CDR3 region is CASRPQGRSEKLFF. The CDR3 nucleotides are TGTGCCAGCAGACCACAGGGGCGGAGTGAAAAACTGTTTTTT.

The chain carries TRBV7-6 and TRBJ2-7; 11 bases line up with TRBD2. Trimming removed 4 bases from V and 6 bases from J; junction bases left unmatched: 11. The CDR3 runs 16 residues. CDR1 SGHVS and CDR2 FNYEAQ come from the germline V gene. The CDR3 DNA is TGTGCCAGCAGCTCCCGCTTAGCGGGAGGGTTAGGCGAGCAGTACTTC. Translated, it gives CASSSRLAGGLGEQYF.

V and J are TRBV11-1 and TRBJ2-5; 8 nucleotides line up with TRBD2. After removal of 1 base from V and 0 bases from J, the junction contained 7 bases not matched to a gene. CDR1 and CDR2 from the germline V gene are SGHAT and FQDESV (reference sequence). This CDR3 is built from 17 residues. The DNA of the CDR3 is TGTGCCAGCAGCTTAGACACTAGCGGTGCGTACCAAGAGACCCAGTACTTC. Its protein is CASSLDTSGAYQETQYF.

This chain connects TRBV7-2 to TRBJ2-5; weak D call: TRBD2 (5 bases). The end of the DNA is better explained by TRBJ2-7, so the J call may be wrong. The CDR3 is made up of 16 amino acids. Germline V gene data show CDR1 as SGHTA and CDR2 as FQGNSA. The CDR3 here is CASSLFVGEFTYEQYF. The CDR3 DNA reads as TGTGCCAGCAGCTTATTCGTTGGGGAGTTCACCTACGAGCAGTACTTC.